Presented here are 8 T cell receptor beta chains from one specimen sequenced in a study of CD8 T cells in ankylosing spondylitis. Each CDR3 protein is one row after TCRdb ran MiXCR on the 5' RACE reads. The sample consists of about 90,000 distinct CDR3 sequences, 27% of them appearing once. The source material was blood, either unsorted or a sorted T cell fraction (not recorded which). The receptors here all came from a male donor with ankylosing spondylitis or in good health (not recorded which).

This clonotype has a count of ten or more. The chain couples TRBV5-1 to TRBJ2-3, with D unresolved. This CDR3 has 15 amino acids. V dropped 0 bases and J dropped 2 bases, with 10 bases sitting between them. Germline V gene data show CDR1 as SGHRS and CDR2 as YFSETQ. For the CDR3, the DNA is TGCGCCAGCAGCTTGGCGGGCCAGAACACAGATACGCAGTATTTT. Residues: CASSLAGQNTDTQYF.

CDR3 residues: CASSPPSGQGDGGYTF. The DNA of the CDR3 is TGTGCCAGCTCACCACCGTCGGGACAGGGGGACGGTGGCTACACCTTC. J is TRBJ1-2 and V is TRBV18; 11 positions match TRBD1. Looked up from germline, CDR1 is KGHSH and CDR2 is LQKENI. This CDR3 spans 16 amino acids. V dropped 0 bases and J dropped 7; count of bases not matched to a gene: 7.

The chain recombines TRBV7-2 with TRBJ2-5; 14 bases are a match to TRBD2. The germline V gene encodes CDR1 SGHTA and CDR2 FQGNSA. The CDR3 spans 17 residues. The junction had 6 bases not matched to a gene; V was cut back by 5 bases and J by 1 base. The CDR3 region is CASSHGTSGGSQETQYF. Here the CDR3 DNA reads TGTGCCAGCAGCCACGGGACTAGCGGGGGCTCCCAAGAGACCCAGTACTTC.

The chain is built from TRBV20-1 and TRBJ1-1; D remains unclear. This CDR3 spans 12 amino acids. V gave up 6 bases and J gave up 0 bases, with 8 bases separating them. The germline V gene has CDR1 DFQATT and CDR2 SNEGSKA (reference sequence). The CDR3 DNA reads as TGCAGTGCGGCAGCGATGAACACTGAAGCTTTCTTT. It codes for CSAAAMNTEAFF.

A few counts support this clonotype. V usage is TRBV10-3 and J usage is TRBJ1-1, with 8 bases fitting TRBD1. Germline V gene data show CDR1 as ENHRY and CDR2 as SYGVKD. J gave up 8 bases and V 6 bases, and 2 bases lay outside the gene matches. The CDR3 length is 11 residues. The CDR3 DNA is TGTGCCATCAGAGGGACAGGAGAAGCTTTCTTT. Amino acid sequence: CAIRGTGEAFF.

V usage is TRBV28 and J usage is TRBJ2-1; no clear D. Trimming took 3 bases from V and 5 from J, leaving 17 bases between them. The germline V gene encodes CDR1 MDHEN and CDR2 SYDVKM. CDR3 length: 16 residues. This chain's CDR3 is CASSFLVLPDHNEQFF. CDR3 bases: TGTGCCAGCAGTTTTCTCGTGCTACCCGATCACAATGAGCAGTTCTTC.

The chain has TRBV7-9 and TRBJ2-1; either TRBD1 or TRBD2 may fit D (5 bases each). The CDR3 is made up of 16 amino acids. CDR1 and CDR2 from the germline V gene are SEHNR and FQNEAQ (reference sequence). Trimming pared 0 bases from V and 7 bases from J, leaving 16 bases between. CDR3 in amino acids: CASSLAPRGRANEQFF. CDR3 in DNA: TGTGCCAGCAGCTTAGCCCCCCGGGGCAGGGCAAATGAGCAGTTCTTC.

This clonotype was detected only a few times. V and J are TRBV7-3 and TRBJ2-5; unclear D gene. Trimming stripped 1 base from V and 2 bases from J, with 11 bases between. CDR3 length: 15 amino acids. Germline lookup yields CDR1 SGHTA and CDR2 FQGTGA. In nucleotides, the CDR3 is TGTGCCAGCAGCTTAAGTAGTGGGAATCAAGAGACCCAGTACTTC. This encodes CASSLSSGNQETQYF.